Shown below are 7 T cell receptor beta chains from a single sample sequenced in a study of cytotoxic CD8 clonotypes in ibrutinib-treated CLL. Sequencing used immunoSEQ multiplex PCR; TCRdb keeps in-frame clones, though not all of them. Among 250,000 to 350,000 clones listed, roughly 76% were seen once. Sequenced here: PBMCs, sampled at disease progression, from a patient treated with ibrutinib. These receptors all stem from a human donor with chronic lymphocytic leukemia.

The rearrangement uses TRBV9 and TRBJ2-1; TRBD2 agrees at 7 bases. CDR1 is SGDLS and CDR2 is YYNGEE in the germline V gene. The V segment lost 4 bases and the J segment 0 bases; nucleotides outside the gene matches: 7. The CDR3 is 16 amino acids. In DNA form, the CDR3 reads TGTGCCAGCAGCCTGACTAGCAGAAGCTCCTACAATGAGCAGTTCTTC. It translates to CASSLTSRSSYNEQFF.

This clone was seen a few times. CDR3: CASSRLRDTPLAKAYEQYF. The DNA of the CDR3 is TGTGCCAGCAGCCGACTCCGGGACACACCCTTAGCGAAGGCCTACGAGCAGTACTTC. The chain couples TRBV7-9 to TRBJ2-7; weak D call: TRBD1 (6 bases). Trimming left V 5 bases short and J 2 bases short, with 28 bases between. The CDR3 has 19 residues. CDR1 is SEHNR, CDR2 FQNEAQ, per germline (reference sequence).

This clone was detected only once. The gene calls are TRBV5-6 and TRBJ2-7; a weak D match, TRBD2 (6 bases). The germline CDR1 and CDR2 sequences are SGHDT and YYEEEE. With 1 base removed from V and 1 base from J, the gap between germline ends came to 9 bases. The CDR3 totals 14 residues. The CDR3 loop reads CASSLREKSYEQYF. CDR3 DNA sequence: TGTGCCAGCAGCTTGCGGGAGAAATCCTACGAGCAGTACTTC. The complete variable domain, with remaining parts taken from reference TRBV5-6 and TRBJ2-7, reads DAGVTQSPTHLIKTRGQQVTLRCSPKSGHDTVSWYQQALGQGPQFIFQYYEEEERQRGNFPDRFSGHQFPNYSSELNVNALLLGDSALYLCASSLREKSYEQYFGPGTRLTVT.

This clone was recorded a few times. The chain recombines TRBV2 with TRBJ2-2, with a tentative D call TRBD2 (5 bases). V gave up 6 bases and J gave up 4 bases, with 15 bases separating them. This CDR3 region has 15 residues. Germline assignment: CDR1 SNHLY and CDR2 FYNNEI. In DNA, the CDR3 is TGTGCCAGCAGACCCGACACGAGGGCCACCGGGGAGCTGTTTTTT. Residues: CASRPDTRATGELFF.

This clone was recorded only once. The V gene is TRBV18, the J gene TRBJ2-7; D is undetermined. Germline CDR1 KGHSH, CDR2 LQKENI. V shed 3 bases and J shed 2 bases, with 14 bases lying between them. This CDR3 is 15 amino acids long. The CDR3 sequence is CASSPLRWGTYEQYF. The CDR3 DNA reads as TGTGCCAGCTCACCGCTCCGTTGGGGTACCTACGAGCAGTACTTC. The whole variable domain, filled in from reference TRBV18 and TRBJ2-7, reads NAGVMQNPRHLVRRRGQEARLRCSPMKGHSHVYWYRQLPEEGLKFMVYLQKENIIDESGMPKERFSAEFPKEGPSILRIQQVVRGDSAAYFCASSPLRWGTYEQYFGPGTRLTVT.

The CDR3 here is CASSERQGARSQPQHF. The DNA for the CDR3 is TGTGCCAGCAGTGAACGACAGGGGGCTAGGAGTCAGCCCCAGCATTTT. The rearrangement joins TRBV6-1 to TRBJ1-5, with 10 bases that match TRBD1. J gave up 6 bases and V 2 bases, and 7 bases lay outside the gene matches. This CDR3 contains 16 residues. Germline V CDR1 and CDR2: MNHNS, SASEGT.

CDR3 sequence reads: CSVGTSGGINTDTQYF. DNA of the CDR3: TGCAGCGTTGGGACTAGCGGGGGAATAAACACAGATACGCAGTATTTT. V and J are TRBV29-1 and TRBJ2-3; 13 nucleotides line up with TRBD2. V lost 4 bases, J lost 2 bases, and 6 bases stayed unmatched. In germline, CDR1 is SQVTM, CDR2 ANQGSEA. The CDR3 has 16 amino acids.